These 10 T cell receptor beta chains came from one sample sequenced in a study of blood T cell repertoires in COVID-19. Clones were sequenced by immunoSEQ multiplex PCR, and TCRdb holds only the in-frame ones, with some missing. This table has 57,000 or so clones, about 70% appearing once. Sequencing input: peripheral blood. The source of these receptors is a middle-aged man with active or convalescent COVID-19.

The V and J genes are TRBV5-5 and TRBJ1-2, with TRBD1 matching over 10 bases. V trimming: 0 bases; J trimming: 5 bases; junction bases outside the gene matches: 7. The CDR3 length is 16 residues. CDR1 SGHKS and CDR2 YYEKEE come from the germline V gene (reference sequence). The DNA of the CDR3 is TGTGCCAGCAGCTTGGGACCGGGACAGGGGATATATGGCTACACCTTC. This gives the protein CASSLGPGQGIYGYTF.

The CDR3 protein is CASSDGSGTAGELFF. CDR3 in DNA: TGTGCCAGCAGTGACGGGTCAGGAACGGCCGGGGAGCTGTTTTTT. The chain is built from TRBV6-4 and TRBJ2-2; D gene uncertain. V dropped 2 bases and J dropped 6 bases, with 13 bases sitting between them. This CDR3 spans 15 amino acids. Germline V gives CDR1 MRHNA, CDR2 SNTAGT.

In its sample, this clone was seen a few times. The gene calls are TRBV12-3 or TRBV12-4 and TRBJ2-7, with 7 bases that match TRBD1. Trimming at V came to 5 bases and at J to 3 bases, leaving 4 bases not matched to a gene. The CDR3 extends over 13 amino acids. CDR3 region: CASSPTGNYEQYF. The CDR3 nucleotides are TGTGCCAGCAGTCCGACAGGGAACTACGAGCAGTACTTC.

This clone has a handful of counts. This rearrangement joins TRBV19 to TRBJ2-6; D uncertain. Germline loops: CDR1 LNHDA, CDR2 SQIVND (reference sequence). The CDR3 runs 13 residues. V was pared by 7 bases and J by 1 base, with 5 bases between. CDR3 sequence: CASKLSGANVLTF. For the CDR3, the DNA is TGTGCCAGTAAATTATCTGGGGCCAACGTCCTGACTTTC.

The chain carries TRBV27 and TRBJ1-1; possible D gene TRBD1, 6 bases. Germline CDR1 reads MNHEY; CDR2 reads SMNVEV (reference sequence). CDR3 size: 13 residues. Trimming took 6 bases from V and 8 from J, leaving 16 bases between them. The CDR3 is CASSLMETGEAFF. CDR3 DNA: TGTGCCAGCAGCTTGATGGAAACAGGGGAAGCTTTCTTT.

This clone showed up just a few times. V gene TRBV19 combines with J gene TRBJ1-1; 7 bases are a match to TRBD1. This CDR3 comprises 13 residues. Germline loops: CDR1 LNHDA, CDR2 SQIVND (reference sequence). Trimming cost V 6 bases and J 8 bases; bases outside gene matches: 9. CDR3 loop: CASRGDSRLEAFF. The CDR3 DNA follows: TGTGCCAGTAGGGGGGACAGTAGATTAGAAGCTTTCTTT.

The gene calls are TRBV5-1 and TRBJ2-2; 10 bases are shared with TRBD2. This CDR3 region has 15 residues. Germline values: CDR1 SGHRS, CDR2 YFSETQ. V lost 0 bases to trimming and J lost 4 bases; unmatched junction nucleotides: 0. The CDR3 spells CASSLGLAGTGELFF. The CDR3 region has the DNA TGCGCCAGCAGCTTGGGACTAGCGGGCACCGGGGAGCTGTTTTTT. The full variable domain, its missing parts supplied by reference TRBV5-1 and TRBJ2-2, is KAGVTQTPRYLIKTRGQQVTLSCSPISGHRSVSWYQQTPGQGLQFLFEYFSETQRNKGNFPGRFSGRQFSNSRSEMNVSTLELGDSALYLCASSLGLAGTGELFFGEGSRLTVL.

The CDR3 DNA is TGCGCCAGCAGCCAAGAGGCCAGGGTGGTCTACAATGAGCAGTTCTTC. This codes for CASSQEARVVYNEQFF. The chain has TRBV4-1 and TRBJ2-1; possible D gene TRBD1, 5 bases. In germline, CDR1 is MGHRA, CDR2 YSYEKL. The CDR3 contains 16 residues. The V gene lost 0 bases and the J gene lost 3 bases, with 12 bases spanning the gap.

Many counts were recorded for this clone. The chain couples TRBV7-2 to TRBJ2-3, with D possibly being TRBD2 (5 bases). Deletions cut 2 bases from V and 0 bases from J, with 9 bases between. CDR1 SGHTA and CDR2 FQGNSA come from the germline V gene. This CDR3 spans 15 amino acids. In nucleotides, the CDR3 is TGTGCCAGCAGCTTAACGGGAATGAGCACAGATACGCAGTATTTT. Translated: CASSLTGMSTDTQYF. The full variable domain, rest sourced from reference TRBV7-2 and TRBJ2-3, is GAGVSQSPSNKVTEKGKDVELRCDPISGHTALYWYRQSLGQGLEFLIYFQGNSAPDKSGLPSDRFSAERTGGSVSTLTIQRTQQEDSAVYLCASSLTGMSTDTQYFGPGTRLTVL.

The rearrangement links TRBV11-1 to TRBJ2-5; TRBD2 agrees at 11 bases. Trimming at V came to 3 bases and at J to 9 bases, leaving 9 bases not matched to a gene. Germline CDR1 is SGHAT and CDR2 is FQDESV (reference sequence). The CDR3 runs to 15 residues. The CDR3 bases are TGTGCCAGCAGCTTGCTAGCGGGAGGCCTGGGGGCCCAGTACTTC. Protein product: CASSLLAGGLGAQYF.